These 30 T cell receptor beta chains came from one sample sequenced in a study of cytomegalovirus exposure and HLA in healthy donors. This PCR relied on a set of 60 Vbeta primers and 13 Jbeta primers. The repertoire was sequenced with immunoSEQ multiplex PCR; TCRdb's copy has only in-frame clones and lacks some. Its listing shows about 200,000 clones. Sample: PBMCs. These receptors were obtained from a man aged 25-45 years in good health and CMV-seronegative.

The V and J genes are TRBV5-5 and TRBJ2-5; weak D call: TRBD2 (6 bases). From germline, CDR1 is SGHKS and CDR2 YYEKEE (reference sequence). The CDR3 is made up of 14 amino acids. The V end lost 4 bases, the J end lost 4 bases, and 14 bases lay between the germline ends. In DNA form, the CDR3 reads TGTGCCAGCAGCCTGCGGGACGGGGGAGAGACCCAGTACTTC. This gives the protein CASSLRDGGETQYF.

The rearrangement uses TRBV7-9 and TRBJ2-7; possibly TRBD2 for D (6 bases). V lost 7 bases to trimming and J lost 4 bases, with 20 bases between them. CDR3 size: 15 residues. CDR1 is SEHNR and CDR2 is FQNEAQ in the germline V gene (reference sequence). CDR3 DNA: TGTGCCAGCACCCCGCGCGGAGGGGTTGCGTACGAGCAGTACTTC. Its protein is CASTPRGGVAYEQYF.

The CDR3 here is CASSRTDRIEAFF. The CDR3 bases are TGTGCCAGCAGCCGTACCGACAGGATTGAAGCTTTCTTT. The chain couples TRBV7-9 to TRBJ1-1; D possibly corresponds to TRBD1 (6 bases). From germline, CDR1 is SEHNR and CDR2 FQNEAQ (reference sequence). This CDR3 is 13 amino acids long. V was trimmed by 5 bases and J by 7 bases, leaving 14 bases between them.

V and J are TRBV5-1 and TRBJ1-2; 8 bases are shared with TRBD1. The CDR3 extends over 13 amino acids. V trimming: 4 bases; J trimming: 8 bases; junction bases outside the gene matches: 7. The V gene's germline CDR1 is SGHRS and CDR2 YFSETQ. The CDR3 loop is CASSTAGGYGYTF. The CDR3 DNA is TGCGCCAGCAGCACTGCAGGGGGCTACGGCTACACCTTC.

The CDR3, as DNA: TGTGCCAGCAGCCAAGTAATAAGGGACAGGTCCCCTTATAGCAATCAGCCCCAGCATTTT. This encodes CASSQVIRDRSPYSNQPQHF. This chain uses TRBV4-2 with TRBJ1-5, with TRBD1 matching over 8 bases. This CDR3 has 20 residues. Germline CDR1 and CDR2: LGHNA and YNFKEQ. The V and J ends lost 1 base and 0 bases, in that order; junction bases with no gene match: 14.

The chain joins TRBV5-4 to TRBJ2-5, with 11 bases identical to TRBD2. J lost 5 bases, V lost 4 bases, and 1 base had no gene match. From germline, CDR1 is SGHNT and CDR2 YYREEE (reference sequence). The CDR3 runs to 13 residues. CDR3 nucleotide sequence: TGTGCCAGCAGCCCTAGCGGGAGGGAGACCCAGTACTTC. Protein: CASSPSGRETQYF.

The chain recombines TRBV30 with TRBJ2-5, with 7 bases that match TRBD1. The CDR3 spans 13 residues. The trim removed 5 bases at V and 5 bases at J, leaving 8 bases unmatched. Germline V gives CDR1 GTSNPN, CDR2 SVGIG (reference sequence). The CDR3 nucleotides read TGTGCCTGGGCCCGGGACAGCGGTGAGACCCAGTACTTC. It specifies CAWARDSGETQYF.

V gene TRBV19 combines with J gene TRBJ1-1; TRBD1 matches at 7 bases. Germline loops: CDR1 LNHDA, CDR2 SQIVND (reference sequence). The CDR3 is 15 amino acids. J gave up 0 bases and V 4 bases, and 5 bases lay outside the gene matches. The CDR3 loop is CASSRPDRMNTEAFF. The CDR3 DNA reads as TGTGCCAGTAGTAGACCGGACAGGATGAACACTGAAGCTTTCTTT.

The chain joins TRBV19 to TRBJ1-1; 10 nucleotides agree with TRBD1. V gave up 1 base and J gave up 6 bases; unmatched junction bases: 5. This CDR3 spans 15 amino acids. Germline values: CDR1 LNHDA, CDR2 SQIVND (reference sequence). CDR3 coding DNA: TGTGCCAGTAGTATAGCCTCCGGGACAGGGGCTGAAGCTTTCTTT. Its protein is CASSIASGTGAEAFF.

The rearrangement joins TRBV7-6 to TRBJ2-2; tentative D call: TRBD2 (6 bases). The germline V and J ends were trimmed by 3 bases and 1 base, with 9 bases remaining between them. This CDR3 region has 15 residues. Looked up from germline, CDR1 is SGHVS and CDR2 is FNYEAQ. Written as DNA, the CDR3 is TGTGCCAGCAGCTTGGCGGGGAGGAACACCGGGGAGCTGTTTTTT. Its protein is CASSLAGRNTGELFF.

V gene TRBV19 combines with J gene TRBJ2-7; D ambiguous. CDR3 length: 14 residues. V was trimmed by 5 bases and J by 0 bases, leaving 11 bases between them. Germline V gene sequence: CDR1 LNHDA, CDR2 SQIVND (reference sequence). CDR3 coding DNA: TGTGCCAGTAGTTGGGCAGGAAGCTCCTACGAGCAGTACTTC. Its protein is CASSWAGSSYEQYF.

The rearrangement joins TRBV4-1 to TRBJ1-1, with 8 bases that match TRBD1. The CDR3 runs 14 residues. After removal of 5 bases from V and 5 bases from J, the junction contained 7 bases not matched to a gene. Germline CDR1 MGHRA, CDR2 YSYEKL. The DNA for the CDR3 is TGCGCCAGCAGCTTACAGGGGGGCGTTACTGAAGCTTTCTTT. Residues: CASSLQGGVTEAFF.

The rearrangement uses TRBV7-3 and TRBJ2-1; TRBD2 agrees at 7 bases. Germline V gives CDR1 SGHTA, CDR2 FQGTGA. With V trimmed by 5 bases and J by 6 bases, 10 bases remained unmatched. This CDR3 is built from 15 residues. The CDR3 reads CASSRSGGTSNEQFF. In DNA form, the CDR3 reads TGTGCCAGCAGCCGGTCGGGAGGAACATCCAATGAGCAGTTCTTC.

The V call is TRBV2, the J call TRBJ1-6; 7 bases fit TRBD1. V gave up 7 bases and J gave up 7 bases; unmatched junction bases: 10. Germline-derived CDR1 and CDR2 are SNHLY and FYNNEI. CDR3 length: 15 amino acids. Here the CDR3 reads CASIVTGTPNSPLHF. The CDR3, as DNA: TGTGCCAGCATTGTGACAGGGACGCCAAATTCACCCCTCCACTTT.

V is TRBV9 and J is TRBJ2-6, with a tentative D call TRBD1 (6 bases). The V gene lost 4 bases and the J gene lost 0 bases, with 20 bases spanning the gap. Per the germline V gene, CDR1 is SGDLS and CDR2 is YYNGEE. The CDR3 contains 19 residues. The CDR3 nucleotides are TGTGCCAGCAGCTCAGTCGTCGGGACAATAAGCTCTGGGGCCAACGTCCTGACTTTC. The encoded protein is CASSSVVGTISSGANVLTF.

This chain joins TRBV28 and TRBJ1-5; D uncertain. From germline, CDR1 is MDHEN and CDR2 SYDVKM. The CDR3 is 12 residues long. V was clipped by 2 bases and J by 5 bases, with 4 bases between them. The CDR3 is CASSLVDQPQHF. The DNA for the CDR3 is TGTGCCAGCAGTTTAGTAGATCAGCCCCAGCATTTT.

This rearrangement joins TRBV2 to TRBJ2-7; TRBD1 aligns across 7 bases. CDR1 SNHLY and CDR2 FYNNEI come from the germline V gene. V lost 3 bases and J lost 2; bases outside the gene matches: 7. The CDR3 is 15 residues long. The CDR3 protein is CASSDPGTVPYEQYF. CDR3 in DNA: TGTGCCAGCAGTGACCCCGGGACAGTCCCCTACGAGCAGTACTTC.

V and J are TRBV30 and TRBJ2-7; 9 nucleotides match TRBD2. Trimming at V came to 3 bases and at J to 5 bases, leaving 8 bases not matched to a gene. This CDR3 is built from 14 residues. CDR1 is GTSNPN, CDR2 SVGIG, per germline (reference sequence). The CDR3 bases are TGTGCCTGGAGGGGTAGCGGGAGCTACCACGAGCAGTACTTC. Translating it yields CAWRGSGSYHEQYF.

CDR3 protein: CASSLGTVYSNQPQHF. DNA for the CDR3: TGTGCCAGCAGCTTAGGGACAGTCTATAGCAATCAGCCCCAGCATTTT. This chain joins TRBV7-9 and TRBJ1-5, with TRBD1 as a possible D gene (6 bases). This CDR3 region has 16 residues. Germline-derived CDR1 and CDR2 are SEHNR and FQNEAQ (reference sequence). The V gene lost 1 base and the J gene lost 0 bases, with 10 bases spanning the gap.

V usage is TRBV27 and J usage is TRBJ1-3; D is perhaps TRBD1 (6 bases). Germline-derived CDR1 and CDR2 are MNHEY and SMNVEV (reference sequence). Trimming took 6 bases from V and 0 from J, leaving 12 bases between them. The CDR3 has 15 residues. CDR3 nucleotide sequence: TGTGCCAGCAGGACAACAGGGAGCTCTGGAAACACCATATATTTT. Translation gives CASRTTGSSGNTIYF.

The J gene is TRBJ2-3, the V gene TRBV30; tentatively, D is TRBD2 (7 bases). Germline-derived CDR1 and CDR2 are GTSNPN and SVGIG (reference sequence). The V end was cut by 8 bases, the J end by 0 bases, with 18 bases between. The CDR3 has 15 residues. CDR3 loop: CARRGLASSTDTQYF. The DNA of the CDR3 is TGTGCCCGGCGGGGGCTAGCGTCTAGCACAGATACGCAGTATTTT.

The chain combines TRBV19 with TRBJ1-5; TRBD1 matches 7 bases. Looked up from germline, CDR1 is LNHDA and CDR2 is SQIVND (reference sequence). The V gene end was trimmed by 4 bases and the J gene end by 1 base; junction bases not matched to a gene: 1. There are 14 residues in the CDR3. The CDR3 region is CASSKGQSNQPQHF. The CDR3 nucleotides are TGTGCCAGTAGTAAGGGACAGAGCAATCAGCCCCAGCATTTT.

The chain carries TRBV19 and TRBJ1-2; no firm D call. The CDR3 sequence is 15 residues long. The V gene's germline CDR1 is LNHDA and CDR2 SQIVND (reference sequence). Trimming removed 1 base at V and 2 bases at J, with 11 bases between. The CDR3: CASSIGRTGNYGYTF. Written as DNA, the CDR3 is TGTGCCAGTAGTATAGGTCGGACGGGGAACTATGGCTACACCTTC.

This chain uses TRBV7-9 with TRBJ2-7; TRBD1 matches at 7 bases. The CDR3 has 16 residues. The V segment lost 2 bases and the J segment 2 bases; nucleotides outside the gene matches: 9. The germline CDR1 and CDR2 sequences are SEHNR and FQNEAQ (reference sequence). The CDR3 region is CASSLRGSGGPYEQYF. In DNA form, the CDR3 reads TGTGCCAGCAGCTTAAGAGGGTCAGGGGGACCCTACGAGCAGTACTTC.

The CDR3 sequence is CASSPDSYYNEQFF. CDR3 coding DNA: TGTGCCAGCTCCCCGGACAGTTACTACAATGAGCAGTTCTTC. This rearrangement joins TRBV18 to TRBJ2-1, with D possibly being TRBD1 (6 bases). In germline, CDR1 is KGHSH, CDR2 LQKENI. The CDR3 loop spans 14 amino acids. The V and J ends lost 6 bases and 3 bases respectively, with 12 bases between them.

V is TRBV30 and J is TRBJ1-5; tentatively, D is TRBD1 (5 bases). Germline CDR1 GTSNPN, CDR2 SVGIG (reference sequence). Trimming took off 3 bases at V and 4 bases at J, with 13 bases between the two ends. The CDR3 spans 14 residues. Here the CDR3 reads CAWSVDSTNQPQHF. The CDR3 region has the DNA TGTGCCTGGAGCGTTGACAGCACAAATCAGCCCCAGCATTTT. Complete variable domain (other parts from reference TRBV30 and TRBJ1-5): SQTIHQWPATLVQPVGSPLSLECTVEGTSNPNLYWYRQAAGRGLQLLFYSVGIGQISSEVPQNLSASRPQDRQFILSSKKLLLSDSGFYLCAWSVDSTNQPQHFGDGTRLSIL.

This chain joins TRBV6-5 and TRBJ2-1; TRBD1 agrees at 7 bases. The CDR3 has 15 amino acids. V shed 6 bases and J 5 bases; nucleotides not matched to a gene: 10. Germline lookup yields CDR1 MNHEY and CDR2 SVGAGI. As DNA, the CDR3 is TGTGCCAGCAGGACCCGGGACAGAGGGGACAATGAGCAGTTCTTC. Translating it yields CASRTRDRGDNEQFF.

The chain has TRBV30 and TRBJ2-3; 14 bases align to TRBD2. With 0 bases clipped from V and 3 bases from J, the junction kept 2 bases outside the gene matches. The CDR3 is 16 amino acids. The germline V gene encodes CDR1 GTSNPN and CDR2 SVGIG (reference sequence). CDR3 nucleotides: TGTGCCTGGAGTGTGGGACTAGCGGGAGAAACAGATACGCAGTATTTT. Translation gives CAWSVGLAGETDTQYF.

The chain has TRBV2 and TRBJ1-5; 9 bases fit TRBD1. From germline, CDR1 is SNHLY and CDR2 FYNNEI. The CDR3 runs 15 residues. Trimming at V came to 5 bases and at J to 5 bases, leaving 7 bases not matched to a gene. DNA for the CDR3: TGTGCCAGCAGTCCCCAGGGACAGGGCGATCAGCCCCAGCATTTT. Protein product: CASSPQGQGDQPQHF.

The chain is built from TRBV5-1 and TRBJ1-1, with D possibly TRBD1 on 5 matching bases. The germline V gene encodes CDR1 SGHRS and CDR2 YFSETQ. The ends were cut back, 5 bases at V and 2 bases at J, with 16 bases in the middle. CDR3 length: 15 residues. CDR3 in DNA: TGCGCCAGCAGAAATGGGGCAGGGATTAACACTGAAGCTTTCTTT. This codes for CASRNGAGINTEAFF.